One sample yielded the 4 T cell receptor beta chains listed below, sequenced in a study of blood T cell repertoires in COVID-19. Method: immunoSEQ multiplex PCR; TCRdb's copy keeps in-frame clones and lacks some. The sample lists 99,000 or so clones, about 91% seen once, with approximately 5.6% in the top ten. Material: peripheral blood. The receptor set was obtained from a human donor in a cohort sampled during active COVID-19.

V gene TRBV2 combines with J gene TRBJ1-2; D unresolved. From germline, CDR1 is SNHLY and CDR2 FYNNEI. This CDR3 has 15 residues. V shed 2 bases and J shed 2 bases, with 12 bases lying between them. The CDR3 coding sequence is TGTGCCAGCAGTGAACCGCGGGGAACCAACTATGGCTACACCTTC. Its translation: CASSEPRGTNYGYTF.

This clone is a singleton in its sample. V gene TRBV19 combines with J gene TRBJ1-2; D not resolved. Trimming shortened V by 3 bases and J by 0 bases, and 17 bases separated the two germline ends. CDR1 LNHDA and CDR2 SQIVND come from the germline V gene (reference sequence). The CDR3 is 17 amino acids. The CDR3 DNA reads TGTGCCAGTAGTATCCCGGGGAGGTTCGGTGCTAACTATGGCTACACCTTC. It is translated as CASSIPGRFGANYGYTF.

The CDR3 protein is CASSQDWGDSNQPQHF. The CDR3 bases are TGCGCCAGCAGCCAAGACTGGGGAGATAGCAATCAGCCCCAGCATTTT. The chain couples TRBV4-3 to TRBJ1-5, with D hard to call. The CDR3 contains 16 residues. In germline, CDR1 is LGHNA, CDR2 YSLEER. V was trimmed by 0 bases and J by 0 bases, leaving 9 bases between them.

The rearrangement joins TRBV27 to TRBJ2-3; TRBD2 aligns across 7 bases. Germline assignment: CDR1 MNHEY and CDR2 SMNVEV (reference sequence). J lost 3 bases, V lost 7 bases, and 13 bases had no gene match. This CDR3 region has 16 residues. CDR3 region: CASKSYGGSVTDTQYF. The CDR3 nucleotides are TGTGCCAGCAAATCATATGGCGGGAGCGTGACAGATACGCAGTATTTT.